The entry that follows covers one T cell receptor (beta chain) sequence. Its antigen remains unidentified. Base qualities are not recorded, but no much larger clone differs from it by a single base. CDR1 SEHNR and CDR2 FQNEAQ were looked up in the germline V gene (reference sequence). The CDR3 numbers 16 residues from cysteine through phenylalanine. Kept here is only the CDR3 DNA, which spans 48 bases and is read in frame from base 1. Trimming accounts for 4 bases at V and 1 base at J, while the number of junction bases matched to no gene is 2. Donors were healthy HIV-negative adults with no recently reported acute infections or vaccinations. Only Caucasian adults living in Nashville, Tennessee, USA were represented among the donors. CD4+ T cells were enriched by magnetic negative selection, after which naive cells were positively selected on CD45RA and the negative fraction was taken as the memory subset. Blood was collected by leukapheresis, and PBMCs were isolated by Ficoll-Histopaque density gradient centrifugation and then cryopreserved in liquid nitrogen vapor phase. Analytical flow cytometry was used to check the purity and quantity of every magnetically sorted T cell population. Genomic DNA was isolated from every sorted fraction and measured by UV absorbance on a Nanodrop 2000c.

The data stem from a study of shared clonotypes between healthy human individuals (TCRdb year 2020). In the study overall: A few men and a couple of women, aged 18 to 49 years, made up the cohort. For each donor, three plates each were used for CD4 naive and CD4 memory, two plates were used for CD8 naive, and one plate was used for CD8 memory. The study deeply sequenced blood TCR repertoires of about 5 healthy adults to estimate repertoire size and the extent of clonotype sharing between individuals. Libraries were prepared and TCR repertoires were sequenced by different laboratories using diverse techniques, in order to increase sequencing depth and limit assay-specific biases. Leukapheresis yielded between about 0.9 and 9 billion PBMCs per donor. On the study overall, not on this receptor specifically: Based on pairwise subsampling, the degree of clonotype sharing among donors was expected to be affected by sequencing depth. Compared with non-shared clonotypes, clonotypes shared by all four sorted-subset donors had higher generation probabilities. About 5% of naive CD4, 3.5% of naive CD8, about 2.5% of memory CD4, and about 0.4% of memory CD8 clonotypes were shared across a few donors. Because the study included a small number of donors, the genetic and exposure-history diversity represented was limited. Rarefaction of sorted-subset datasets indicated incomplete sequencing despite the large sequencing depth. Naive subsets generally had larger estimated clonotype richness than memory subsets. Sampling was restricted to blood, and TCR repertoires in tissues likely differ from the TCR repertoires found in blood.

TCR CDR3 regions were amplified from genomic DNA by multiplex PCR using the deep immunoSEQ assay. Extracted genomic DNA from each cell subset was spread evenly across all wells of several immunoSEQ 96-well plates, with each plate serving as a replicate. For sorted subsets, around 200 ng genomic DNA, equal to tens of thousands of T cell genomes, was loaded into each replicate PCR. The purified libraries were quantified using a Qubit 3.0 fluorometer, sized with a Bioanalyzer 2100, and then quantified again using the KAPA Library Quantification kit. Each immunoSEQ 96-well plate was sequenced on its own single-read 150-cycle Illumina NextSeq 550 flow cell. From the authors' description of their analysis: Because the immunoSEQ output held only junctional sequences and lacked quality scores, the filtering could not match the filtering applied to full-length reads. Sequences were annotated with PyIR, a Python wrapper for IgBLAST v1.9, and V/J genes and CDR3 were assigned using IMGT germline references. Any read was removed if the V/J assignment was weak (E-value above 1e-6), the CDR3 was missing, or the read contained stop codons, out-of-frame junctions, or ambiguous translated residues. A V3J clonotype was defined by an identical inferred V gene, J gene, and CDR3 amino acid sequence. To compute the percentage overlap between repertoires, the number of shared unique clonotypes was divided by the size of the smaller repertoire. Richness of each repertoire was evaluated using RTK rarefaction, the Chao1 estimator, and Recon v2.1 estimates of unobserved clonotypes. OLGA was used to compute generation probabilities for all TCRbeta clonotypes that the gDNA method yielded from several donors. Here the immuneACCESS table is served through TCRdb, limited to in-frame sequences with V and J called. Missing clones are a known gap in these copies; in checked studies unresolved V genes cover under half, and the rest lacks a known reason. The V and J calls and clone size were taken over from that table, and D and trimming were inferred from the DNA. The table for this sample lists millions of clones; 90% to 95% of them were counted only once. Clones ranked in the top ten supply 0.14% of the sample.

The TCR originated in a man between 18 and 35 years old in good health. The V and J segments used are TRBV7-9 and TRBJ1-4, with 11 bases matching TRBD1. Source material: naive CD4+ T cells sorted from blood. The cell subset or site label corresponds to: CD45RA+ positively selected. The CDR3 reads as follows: CASSSGQGETNEKLFF. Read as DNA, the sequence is TGTGCCAGCAGCTCGGGACAGGGGGAAACTAATGAAAAACTGTTTTTT.